This passage covers 10 T cell receptor beta chains from one sample sequenced in a study of blood T cell repertoires in COVID-19. The repertoire was sequenced with immunoSEQ multiplex PCR; TCRdb's copy has only in-frame clones and lacks some. This table has about 140,000 clones, roughly 85% appearing once. Sequenced: peripheral blood. These receptors were taken from a human donor in a cohort sampled during active COVID-19.

The chain has TRBV9 and TRBJ2-1; possible D gene TRBD2, 6 bases. CDR1 SGDLS and CDR2 YYNGEE come from the germline V gene. The CDR3 runs 17 residues. V was cut by 0 bases and J by 7 bases, with 20 bases left in between. CDR3 protein: CASSVGVGGSVGNEQFF. DNA for the CDR3: TGTGCCAGCAGCGTAGGGGTCGGGGGTTCGGTTGGTAATGAGCAGTTCTTC.

This clone was detected once. This rearrangement joins TRBV28 to TRBJ1-1; TRBD1 matches at 7 bases. The germline CDR1 and CDR2 sequences are MDHEN and SYDVKM. Trimming at V came to 8 bases and at J to 1 base, leaving 10 bases not matched to a gene. The CDR3 consists of 15 residues. As DNA, the CDR3 is TGTGCCAGCCACCCGACAGGGCGCGGGAACACTGAAGCTTTCTTT. Amino acid sequence: CASHPTGRGNTEAFF. The complete variable domain, with remaining parts taken from reference TRBV28 and TRBJ1-1, reads DVKVTQSSRYLVKRTGEKVFLECVQDMDHENMFWYRQDPGLGLRLIYFSYDVKMKEKGDIPEGYSVSREKKERFSLILESASTNQTSMYLCASHPTGRGNTEAFFGQGTRLTVV.

The sample holds a few counts of this clone. As DNA, the CDR3 is TGCGCCAGCAGCCAAGAGACAGGGTACACTGAAGCTTTCTTT. It yields the protein CASSQETGYTEAFF. V and J are TRBV4-1 and TRBJ1-1, with 7 bases matching TRBD1. J was trimmed by 3 bases and V by 0 bases; bases with no gene match: 1. CDR1 is MGHRA and CDR2 is YSYEKL in the germline V gene. CDR3 size: 14 residues.

A few counts support this clone. The chain's CDR3 is CASSRPPLASSGANVLTF. CDR3 in DNA: TGTGCCAGTAGTAGACCCCCACTAGCCTCCTCTGGGGCCAACGTCCTGACTTTC. The rearrangement uses TRBV19 and TRBJ2-6; TRBD2 is a possible D gene (6 bases). V was shortened by 4 bases and J by 0 bases, with 16 bases between the two germline ends. The CDR3 spans 18 residues. Germline V lookup: CDR1 LNHDA, CDR2 SQIVND (reference sequence).

V is TRBV11-2 and J is TRBJ1-2; D gene ambiguous. This CDR3 contains 13 residues. V shed 1 base and J shed 8 bases, with 11 bases lying between them. The germline CDR1 and CDR2 sequences are SGHAT and FQNNGV. The CDR3 reads CASSLVAGGGYTF. In nucleotides, the CDR3 is TGTGCCAGCAGCTTAGTGGCAGGAGGGGGCTACACCTTC.

In its sample, this clone was seen once. The J gene is TRBJ1-3, the V gene TRBV5-6; 9 positions match TRBD1. Germline V gives CDR1 SGHDT, CDR2 YYEEEE. V was pared by 1 base and J by 4 bases, with 6 bases of the junction left unmatched. The length of the CDR3 is 16 residues. This CDR3 is CASSLSDRGGGNTIYF. CDR3 sequence (DNA): TGTGCCAGCAGCTTGTCGGACAGGGGTGGCGGAAACACCATATATTTT.

The chain combines TRBV29-1 with TRBJ1-1; 9 nucleotides line up with TRBD1. Trimming cost V 3 bases and J 7 bases; bases outside gene matches: 9. Looked up from germline, CDR1 is SQVTM and CDR2 is ANQGSEA. This CDR3 has 14 residues. The CDR3 DNA follows: TGCAGCGTTGAGGGGCCGGGACAGGGTGTTGAAGCTTTCTTT. Encoded protein: CSVEGPGQGVEAFF.

The CDR3 loop reads CASSEVEGGGSDTQYF. CDR3 DNA: TGTGCCAGCAGTGAAGTGGAGGGAGGGGGATCAGATACGCAGTATTTT. The rearrangement uses TRBV6-1 and TRBJ2-3; weak D call: TRBD2 (7 bases). V was cut by 1 base and J by 4 bases, with 15 bases left in between. The CDR3 runs 16 residues. Germline assignment: CDR1 MNHNS and CDR2 SASEGT.

The V and J genes are TRBV25-1 and TRBJ2-7; D may be TRBD2 (7 bases). CDR3 length: 15 amino acids. CDR1 and CDR2 from the germline V gene are MGHDK and SYGVNS. V was clipped by 4 bases and J by 0 bases, with 13 bases between them. The CDR3 bases are TGTGCCAGCAGTGGACGGGGAGGGGGCTCCTACGAGCAGTACTTC. It codes for CASSGRGGGSYEQYF.

This chain links TRBV15 with TRBJ1-1, with 8 bases matching TRBD1. The CDR3 is made up of 15 amino acids. With V trimmed by 1 base and J by 1 base, 2 bases remained unmatched. Germline CDR1 and CDR2: LNHNV and YYDKDF (reference sequence). The CDR3 protein is CATSRGQGPNTEAFF. The CDR3 bases are TGTGCCACCAGCAGAGGACAGGGGCCGAACACTGAAGCTTTCTTT. Combining the CDR3 with reference TRBV15 and TRBJ1-1 gives the whole variable domain DAMVIQNPRYQVTQFGKPVTLSCSQTLNHNVMYWYQQKSSQAPKLLFHYYDKDFNNEADTPDNFQSRRPNTSFCFLDIRSPGLGDTAMYLCATSRGQGPNTEAFFGQGTRLTVV.